The subject of this entry is one T cell receptor beta chain. The V gene end was trimmed by 6 bases and the J gene end by 3 bases; junction bases not matched to a gene: 7. There are 15 residues in the CDR3. Germline loops: CDR1 MNHEY, CDR2 SVGAGI. The sample is drawn from a study of blood T cell repertoires in COVID-19. Study at large: The cDNA or gDNA used as material had been derived from T cells, B-cell-depleted T cells, or PBMCs.

Original handling: It was from reference gene primer amplification that nucleated cell counts were estimated. The data were produced by immunoSEQ multiplex PCR, yet TCRdb's version contains in-frame clones alone and is incomplete. D and trimming were read from the DNA, whereas the V and J calls and clone size are those reported in that table. This repertoire shows around 63,000 clones, more than 75% found once; its top ten account for around 1.2%. The sample consisted of peripheral blood. This chain joins TRBV6-5 and TRBJ1-5; TRBD1 agrees at 8 bases. The receptor comes from a woman aged 60 to 75 with acute or convalescent COVID-19. CDR3 DNA sequence: TGTGCCAGCAGACCGGACAGGGCGGACAATCAGCCCCAGCATTTT. Residues: CASRPDRADNQPQHF.